A single sample is the source of the 20 T cell receptor beta chains below, sequenced in a study of blood T cell repertoires in COVID-19 (dated by TCRdb to 2018 to 2021). Library prep was done by the immunoSEQ multiplex PCR assay. Held by TCRdb, this immuneACCESS table contains in-frame sequences only and omits some clones. Under half of the omission traces to an unresolved V gene where checked; the cause of the rest is unknown. Within this sample are about 300,000 clones, with around 87% of them counted one time only. 1.5% of the sample is in the top ten clones. Specimen: peripheral blood. The receptors stem from a woman between 35 and 50 years old who had recovered from COVID-19.

The genes are TRBV9 and TRBJ1-4; no clear D gene. V lost 4 bases and J 0 bases, leaving 10 bases between the germline ends. Germline CDR1 SGDLS, CDR2 YYNGEE. There are 15 residues in the CDR3. The CDR3 here is CASSPGHATNEKLFF. CDR3 bases: TGTGCCAGCAGCCCCGGTCACGCAACTAATGAAAAACTGTTTTTT.

This clone was seen a single time. The chain joins TRBV5-1 to TRBJ1-4, with D possibly matching TRBD1 (5 bases). The CDR3 sequence is 14 residues long. In germline, CDR1 is SGHRS, CDR2 YFSETQ. V lost 1 base and J lost 8, with 12 bases in between. CDR3 coding DNA: TGCGCCAGCAGCTTGAGCGGGGGAGGCGAAAAACTGTTTTTT. Encoded protein: CASSLSGGGEKLFF.

Concerning this clone: The sample holds other DNA sequences that translate to the same CDR3. The chain carries TRBV12-3 or TRBV12-4 and TRBJ1-2, with D hard to call. The CDR3 is made up of 13 amino acids. The V gene lost 2 bases and the J gene lost 7 bases, with 11 bases spanning the gap. CDR3 region: CASSLNGATGYTF. The CDR3, as DNA: TGTGCCAGCAGTTTAAACGGAGCCACTGGCTACACCTTC.

The V call is TRBV12-5, the J call TRBJ2-5; 16 nucleotides align to TRBD2. The J segment lost 0 bases and the V segment lost 7 bases, leaving 5 bases of the junction unmatched. There are 17 residues in the CDR3. Germline values: CDR1 LGHNT, CDR2 FRNRAP. CDR3 nucleotide sequence: TGTGCTAGTGCCCGGGGACTAGCGGGGGGGTACCAAGAGACCCAGTACTTC. Its protein is CASARGLAGGYQETQYF.

This clone was observed a few times. V is TRBV5-6 and J is TRBJ2-7, with 10 bases that match TRBD1. CDR3 length: 14 residues. Germline V CDR1 and CDR2: SGHDT, YYEEEE. V shed 2 bases and J 7 bases; nucleotides not matched to a gene: 6. The CDR3 protein is CASSFRDRGEEQYF. CDR3 sequence (DNA): TGTGCCAGCAGCTTTCGGGACAGGGGTGAGGAGCAGTACTTC.

The CDR3 protein is CASSLIAGGLNEQFF. The CDR3 DNA is TGTGCCAGCAGCTTGATAGCGGGGGGACTCAATGAGCAGTTCTTC. The gene calls are TRBV7-7 and TRBJ2-1; 10 positions agree with TRBD2. Trimming at V came to 3 bases and at J to 6 bases, leaving 5 bases not matched to a gene. This CDR3 spans 15 amino acids. CDR1 is SSHAT and CDR2 is FNYEAQ in the germline V gene (reference sequence).

This clone was observed a few times. The chain carries TRBV19 and TRBJ1-6; D gene unclear. In germline, CDR1 is LNHDA, CDR2 SQIVND (reference sequence). With 5 bases removed from V and 0 bases from J, the gap between germline ends came to 17 bases. The CDR3 contains 18 residues. CDR3 in amino acids: CASSLRSAGSSYNSPLHF. In DNA, the CDR3 is TGTGCCAGTAGTCTACGGTCGGCGGGGAGCTCCTATAATTCACCCCTCCACTTT. Based on the CDR3 plus reference TRBV19 and TRBJ1-6, the full variable domain is DGGITQSPKYLFRKEGQNVTLSCEQNLNHDAMYWYRQDPGQGLRLIYYSQIVNDFQKGDIAEGYSVSREKKESFPLTVTSAQKNPTAFYLCASSLRSAGSSYNSPLHFGNGTRLTVT.

This sequence joins TRBV6-6 and TRBJ1-1; D call uncertain. The germline CDR1 and CDR2 sequences are MNHNY and SVGAGI (reference sequence). V was clipped by 5 bases and J by 4 bases, with 14 bases between them. CDR3 length: 14 amino acids. CDR3 in amino acids: CASSPSDMLTEAFF. DNA for the CDR3: TGTGCCAGCAGTCCCTCCGACATGCTCACTGAAGCTTTCTTT.

This chain connects TRBV7-2 to TRBJ2-7; TRBD1 aligns across 7 bases. J gave up 0 bases and V 6 bases, and 5 bases lay outside the gene matches. CDR1 SGHTA and CDR2 FQGNSA come from the germline V gene. The CDR3 runs to 14 residues. The CDR3 region has the DNA TGTGCCAGCAGAAACCGGGACAGCTCCTACGAGCAGTACTTC. This translates into CASRNRDSSYEQYF. Full variable domain (remainder filled in from reference TRBV7-2 and TRBJ2-7): GAGVSQSPSNKVTEKGKDVELRCDPISGHTALYWYRQSLGQGLEFLIYFQGNSAPDKSGLPSDRFSAERTGGSVSTLTIQRTQQEDSAVYLCASRNRDSSYEQYFGPGTRLTVT.

The V gene is TRBV2, the J gene TRBJ2-7; D possibly corresponds to TRBD2 (5 bases). The length of the CDR3 is 14 residues. The V gene lost 4 bases and the J gene lost 5 bases, with 15 bases spanning the gap. Germline V gene sequence: CDR1 SNHLY, CDR2 FYNNEI. For the CDR3, the DNA is TGTGCCAGCAGTGGCTGGGAGTCCCCCCACGAGCAGTACTTC. Translated, it gives CASSGWESPHEQYF.

This chain joins TRBV2 and TRBJ1-2, with D hard to call. V was pared by 6 bases and J by 2 bases, with 16 bases between. The germline V gene encodes CDR1 SNHLY and CDR2 FYNNEI. This CDR3 is 15 amino acids long. Here the CDR3 reads CASRAIKGENYGYTF. The CDR3 region has the DNA TGTGCCAGCAGGGCCATAAAGGGAGAGAACTATGGCTACACCTTC. Full variable domain (remainder filled in from reference TRBV2 and TRBJ1-2): EPEVTQTPSHQVTQMGQEVILRCVPISNHLYFYWYRQILGQKVEFLVSFYNNEISEKSEIFDDQFSVERPDGSNFTLKIRSTKLEDSAMYFCASRAIKGENYGYTFGSGTRLTVV.

This clone was counted a few times. The V gene is TRBV27, the J gene TRBJ2-2; 7 bases fit TRBD1. Germline V lookup: CDR1 MNHEY, CDR2 SMNVEV (reference sequence). V lost 2 bases and J lost 5; bases outside the gene matches: 11. CDR3 length: 17 amino acids. DNA of the CDR3: TGTGCCAGCAGTTTACTGGCCCACAGGGGTGGAACCGGGGAGCTGTTTTTT. This sequence encodes CASSLLAHRGGTGELFF.

This rearrangement joins TRBV24-1 to TRBJ2-2, with 7 bases fitting TRBD1. The CDR3 is 15 residues long. Looked up from germline, CDR1 is KGHDR and CDR2 is SFDVKD. Unmatched junction bases numbered 6, after V lost 8 bases and J lost 1 base. This CDR3 reads CATNRRTGNTGELFF. The CDR3 DNA reads as TGTGCCACCAACCGGAGGACAGGGAACACCGGGGAGCTGTTTTTT.

V usage is TRBV5-8 and J usage is TRBJ2-1, with a tentative D call TRBD1 (5 bases). The V and J ends lost 6 bases and 2 bases respectively, with 15 bases between them. The CDR3 is 15 residues long. Germline V gene lookup returns CDR1 SGHTS and CDR2 YDEGEE. The CDR3 here is CASNVGDSAYNEQFF. The CDR3 nucleotides read TGTGCCAGCAATGTAGGGGATAGTGCCTACAATGAGCAGTTCTTC.

The chain joins TRBV6-1 to TRBJ1-2, with 10 nucleotides matching TRBD1. The CDR3 consists of 16 residues. The germline CDR1 and CDR2 sequences are MNHNS and SASEGT. V lost 3 bases to trimming and J lost 4 bases; unmatched junction nucleotides: 8. The CDR3 is CASSEAAGTGVYGYTF. The CDR3 nucleotides read TGTGCCAGCAGTGAGGCCGCCGGGACAGGGGTCTATGGCTACACCTTC.

V is TRBV13 and J is TRBJ1-4; maybe TRBD1 (5 bases). V was shortened by 2 bases and J by 5 bases, with 15 bases between the two germline ends. The CDR3 loop spans 16 amino acids. The V gene's germline CDR1 is PRHDT and CDR2 FYEKMQ (reference sequence). CDR3 sequence: CASSLRGSEGNEKLFF. DNA for the CDR3: TGTGCCAGCAGCTTACGGGGGAGCGAAGGGAATGAAAAACTGTTTTTT.

Turning to this clone: The same CDR3 also results from other DNA sequences found in this sample. This chain links TRBV7-9 with TRBJ2-3; 7 bases match TRBD1. CDR1 is SEHNR, CDR2 FQNEAQ, per germline (reference sequence). CDR3 length: 15 amino acids. Germline trimming cut 1 base from V and 0 bases from J; bases unmatched to any gene: 1. CDR3 sequence reads: CASSLGQGSTDTQYF. In nucleotides, the CDR3 is TGTGCCAGCAGCTTAGGACAGGGAAGCACAGATACGCAGTATTTT.

This chain links TRBV9 with TRBJ2-7, with D unresolved. The V and J ends lost 0 bases and 3 bases respectively, with 7 bases between them. Germline V lookup: CDR1 SGDLS, CDR2 YYNGEE. This CDR3 spans 13 amino acids. CDR3 in amino acids: CASSVVDGYEQYF. The CDR3 nucleotides read TGTGCCAGCAGCGTAGTAGATGGCTACGAGCAGTACTTC.

The chain links TRBV5-6 to TRBJ1-1, with D unresolved. V was pared by 1 base and J by 0 bases, with 4 bases between. This CDR3 is 13 amino acids long. Germline-derived CDR1 and CDR2 are SGHDT and YYEEEE. In DNA, the CDR3 is TGTGCCAGCAGCTTGATTATGAACACTGAAGCTTTCTTT. Translation gives CASSLIMNTEAFF. The complete variable domain, with remaining parts taken from reference TRBV5-6 and TRBJ1-1, reads DAGVTQSPTHLIKTRGQQVTLRCSPKSGHDTVSWYQQALGQGPQFIFQYYEEEERQRGNFPDRFSGHQFPNYSSELNVNALLLGDSALYLCASSLIMNTEAFFGQGTRLTVV.

The rearrangement uses TRBV2 and TRBJ2-4; 10 bases are a match to TRBD1. Germline loops: CDR1 SNHLY, CDR2 FYNNEI. This CDR3 spans 17 amino acids. Trimming took 6 bases from V and 2 from J; bases not matched to a gene: 10. CDR3 loop: CASRATGGGLTKNIQYF. The CDR3 nucleotides read TGTGCCAGCAGGGCGACAGGGGGCGGATTGACCAAAAACATTCAGTACTTC.